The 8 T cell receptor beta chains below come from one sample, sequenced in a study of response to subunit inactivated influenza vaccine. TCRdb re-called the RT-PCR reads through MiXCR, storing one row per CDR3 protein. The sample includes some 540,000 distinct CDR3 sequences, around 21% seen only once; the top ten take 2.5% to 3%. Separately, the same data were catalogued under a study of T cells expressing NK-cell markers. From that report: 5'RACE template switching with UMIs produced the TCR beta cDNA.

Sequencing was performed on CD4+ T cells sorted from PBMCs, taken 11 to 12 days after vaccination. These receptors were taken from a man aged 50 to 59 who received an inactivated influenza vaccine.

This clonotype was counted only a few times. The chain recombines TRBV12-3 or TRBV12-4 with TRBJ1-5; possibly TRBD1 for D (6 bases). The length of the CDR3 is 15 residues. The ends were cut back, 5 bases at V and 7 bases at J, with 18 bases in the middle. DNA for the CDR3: TGTGCCAGCAGTCCCACAGGGAGGGGAAAACAGCCCCAGCATTTT. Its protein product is CASSPTGRGKQPQHF.

The CDR3: CASRKDYEQYF. DNA of the CDR3: TGCGCCAGCAGAAAGGACTACGAGCAGTACTTC. The rearrangement links TRBV5-1 to TRBJ2-7; D not certain. The germline V gene encodes CDR1 SGHRS and CDR2 YFSETQ. Deletions cut 5 bases from V and 3 bases from J, with 6 bases between. The CDR3 length is 11 residues.

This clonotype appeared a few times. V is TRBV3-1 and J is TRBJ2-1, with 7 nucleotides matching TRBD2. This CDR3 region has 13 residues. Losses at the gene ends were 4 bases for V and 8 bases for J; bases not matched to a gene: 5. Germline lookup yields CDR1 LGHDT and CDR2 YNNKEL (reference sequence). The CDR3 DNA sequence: TGTGCCAGCAGCCGGGGGGGTTGGGATGAGCAGTTCTTC. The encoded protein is CASSRGGWDEQFF.

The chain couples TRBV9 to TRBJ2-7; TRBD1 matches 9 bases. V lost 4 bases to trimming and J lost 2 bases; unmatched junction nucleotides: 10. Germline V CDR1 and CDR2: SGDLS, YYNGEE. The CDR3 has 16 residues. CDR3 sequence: CASSKGQGSFTYEQYF. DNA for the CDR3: TGTGCCAGCAGCAAAGGACAGGGGTCCTTTACCTACGAGCAGTACTTC.

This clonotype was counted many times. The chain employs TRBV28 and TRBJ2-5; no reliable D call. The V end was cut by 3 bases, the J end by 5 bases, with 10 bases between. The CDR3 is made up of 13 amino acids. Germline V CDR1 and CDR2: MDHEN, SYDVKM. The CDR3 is CASSLFRWETQYF. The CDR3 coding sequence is TGTGCCAGCAGTTTGTTTCGGTGGGAGACCCAGTACTTC.

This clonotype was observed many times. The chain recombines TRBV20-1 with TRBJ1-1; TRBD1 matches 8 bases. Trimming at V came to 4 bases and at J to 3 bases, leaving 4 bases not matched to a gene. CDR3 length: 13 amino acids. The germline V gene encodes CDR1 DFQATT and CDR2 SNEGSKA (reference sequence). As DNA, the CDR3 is TGCAGTGCTACAGGGGGCTTGCACACTGAAGCTTTCTTT. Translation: CSATGGLHTEAFF.

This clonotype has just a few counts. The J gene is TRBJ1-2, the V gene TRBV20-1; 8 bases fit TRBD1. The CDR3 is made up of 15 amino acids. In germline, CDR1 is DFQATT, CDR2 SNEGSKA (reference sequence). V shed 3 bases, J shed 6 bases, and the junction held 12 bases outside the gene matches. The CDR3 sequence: CSASTPGQGRNGYTF. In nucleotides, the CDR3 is TGCAGTGCTAGTACCCCAGGACAGGGTCGGAATGGCTACACCTTC.

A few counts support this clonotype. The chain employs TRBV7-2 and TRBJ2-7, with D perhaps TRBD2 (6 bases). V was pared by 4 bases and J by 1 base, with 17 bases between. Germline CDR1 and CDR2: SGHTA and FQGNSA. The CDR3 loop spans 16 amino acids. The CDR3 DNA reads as TGTGCCAGCAGCTCCACCGGCGGCCGGGGGTCCTACGAGCAGTACTTC. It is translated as CASSSTGGRGSYEQYF. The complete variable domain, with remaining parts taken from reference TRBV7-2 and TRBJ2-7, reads GAGVSQSPSNKVTEKGKDVELRCDPISGHTALYWYRQSLGQGLEFLIYFQGNSAPDKSGLPSDRFSAERTGGSVSTLTIQRTQQEDSAVYLCASSSTGGRGSYEQYFGPGTRLTVT.